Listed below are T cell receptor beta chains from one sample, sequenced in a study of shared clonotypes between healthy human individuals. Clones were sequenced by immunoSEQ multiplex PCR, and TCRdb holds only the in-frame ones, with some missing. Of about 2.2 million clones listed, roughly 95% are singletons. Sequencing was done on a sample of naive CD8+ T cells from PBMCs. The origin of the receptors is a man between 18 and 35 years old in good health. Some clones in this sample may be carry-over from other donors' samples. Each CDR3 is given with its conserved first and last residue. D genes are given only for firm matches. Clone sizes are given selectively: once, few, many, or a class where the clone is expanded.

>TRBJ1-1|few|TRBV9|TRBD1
CASSDRGGSTEAFF
TGTGCCAGCAGCGACAGGGGAGGATCTACTGAAGCTTTCTTT
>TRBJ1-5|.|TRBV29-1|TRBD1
CSVVQGLGQPQHF
TGCAGCGTTGTACAGGGGCTCGGTCAGCCCCAGCATTTT
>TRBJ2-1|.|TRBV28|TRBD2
CASSTKRESVDEQFF
TGTGCCAGCAGTACTAAGCGGGAGTCGGTGGATGAGCAGTTCTTC
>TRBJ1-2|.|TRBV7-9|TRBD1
CASSLAWGQGDNYGYTF
TGTGCCAGCAGCTTAGCGTGGGGACAGGGGGACAACTATGGCTACACCTTC
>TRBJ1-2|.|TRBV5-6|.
CASSDDRLFNYGYTF
TGTGCCAGCAGCGATGACAGACTATTTAACTATGGCTACACCTTC
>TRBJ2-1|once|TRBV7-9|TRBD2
CASSLAIASGANEQFF
TGTGCCAGCAGCTTAGCGATAGCTAGCGGGGCCAATGAGCAGTTCTTC
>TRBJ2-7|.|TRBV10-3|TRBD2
CAISDRTSGTSGGEQYF
TGTGCCATCAGTGACCGGACTAGCGGGACGAGTGGCGGGGAGCAGTACTTC
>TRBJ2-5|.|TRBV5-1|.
CASSFTEQIETQYF
TGCGCCAGCAGCTTTACAGAACAGATAGAGACCCAGTACTTC
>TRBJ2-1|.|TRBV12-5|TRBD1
CASGLAQGDSYNEQFF
TGTGCTAGTGGTTTGGCCCAGGGGGACTCCTACAATGAGCAGTTCTTC
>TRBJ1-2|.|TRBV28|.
CASSSRHVQEGYTF
TGTGCCAGCAGTTCCCGACACGTCCAAGAAGGCTACACCTTC
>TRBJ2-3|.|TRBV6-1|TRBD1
CASSGTGATDTQYF
TGTGCCAGCAGCGGGACAGGGGCCACAGATACGCAGTATTTT
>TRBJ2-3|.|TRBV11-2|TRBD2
CASSVLAWGTDTQYF
TGTGCCAGCAGCGTACTAGCGTGGGGCACAGATACGCAGTATTTT
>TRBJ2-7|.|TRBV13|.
CASSLSTRHEQYF
TGTGCCAGCAGCTTATCTACCCGGCACGAGCAGTACTTC
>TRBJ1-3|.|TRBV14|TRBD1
CASSHTTGSGNTIYF
TGTGCCAGCAGCCACACGACAGGGTCTGGAAACACCATATATTTT
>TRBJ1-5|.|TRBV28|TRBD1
CASSLHRGSGNQPQHF
TGTGCCAGCAGTTTGCACAGGGGATCGGGCAATCAGCCCCAGCATTTT
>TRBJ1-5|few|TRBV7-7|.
CASSSGQGDYSNQPQHF
TGTGCCAGCAGCTCGGGCCAGGGCGATTATAGCAATCAGCCCCAGCATTTT
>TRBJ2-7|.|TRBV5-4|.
CASSLLLDGTHPVDQYF
TGTGCCAGCAGCTTACTCCTGGATGGGACCCACCCTGTAGACCAGTACTTC
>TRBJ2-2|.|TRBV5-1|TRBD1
CASSLLQGATGELFF
TGCGCCAGCAGCTTGTTGCAGGGGGCAACCGGGGAGCTGTTTTTT
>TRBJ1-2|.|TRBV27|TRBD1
CASSVRGQGDGYTF
TGTGCCAGCAGTGTGAGGGGGCAGGGAGATGGCTACACCTTC
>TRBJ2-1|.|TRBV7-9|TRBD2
CASSSATSGSSYNEQFF
TGTGCCAGCAGCTCGGCCACTAGCGGGAGTTCCTACAATGAGCAGTTCTTC
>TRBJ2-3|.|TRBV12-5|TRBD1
CASGLLGQGEDTQYF
TGTGCTAGTGGTTTGCTGGGACAGGGGGAAGATACGCAGTATTTT
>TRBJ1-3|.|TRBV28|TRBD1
CASSFPNLPGTGTLPIYF
TGTGCCAGCAGTTTCCCCAACCTACCTGGGACAGGGACCCTCCCCATATATTTT
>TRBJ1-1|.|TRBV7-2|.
CASSFLGQGLGEAFF
TGTGCCAGCAGCTTTCTTGGTCAGGGATTGGGTGAAGCTTTCTTT
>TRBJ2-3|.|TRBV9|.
CASSPYGRGTDTQYF
TGTGCCAGCAGCCCCTACGGTCGGGGCACAGATACGCAGTATTTT
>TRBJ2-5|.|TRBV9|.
CASSVEGVGRSQYF
TGTGCCAGCAGCGTAGAGGGGGTCGGAAGGTCCCAGTACTTC
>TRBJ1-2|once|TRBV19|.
CASTIESVPPANYGYTF
TGTGCCAGTACCATAGAATCAGTCCCACCTGCTAACTATGGCTACACCTTC
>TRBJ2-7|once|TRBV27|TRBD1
CASSLSFHRGLDEQYF
TGTGCCAGCAGTTTATCCTTCCACAGGGGGCTCGACGAGCAGTACTTC
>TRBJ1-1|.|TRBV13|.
CASSATPGGRNTEAFF
TGTGCCAGCAGCGCCACCCCCGGTGGAAGGAACACTGAAGCTTTCTTT
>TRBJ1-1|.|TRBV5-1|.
CASSAGGTFTEAFF
TGCGCCAGCAGCGCCGGGGGGACATTCACTGAAGCTTTCTTT
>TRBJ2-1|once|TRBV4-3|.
CASSQDRTHYNEQFF
TGCGCCAGCAGCCAAGATAGGACCCATTACAATGAGCAGTTCTTC
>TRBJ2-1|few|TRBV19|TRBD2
CASSTSGGYNEQFF
TGTGCCAGTAGCACTAGCGGGGGGTACAATGAGCAGTTCTTC
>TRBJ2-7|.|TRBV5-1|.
CASSLDGTPSGEQYF
TGCGCCAGCAGCTTGGACGGCACACCGTCGGGGGAGCAGTACTTC
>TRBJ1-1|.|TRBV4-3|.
CASSQGWEPNTEAFF
TGCGCCAGCAGCCAAGGGTGGGAGCCTAACACTGAAGCTTTCTTT
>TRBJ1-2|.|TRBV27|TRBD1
CASSVTGGPYGYTF
TGTGCCAGCAGTGTGACAGGGGGCCCCTATGGCTACACCTTC
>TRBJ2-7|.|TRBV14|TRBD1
CASRRTGATYEQYF
TGTGCCAGCAGGAGGACAGGGGCTACCTACGAGCAGTACTTC
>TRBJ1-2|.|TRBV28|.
CASSFLRGVGAAYGYTF
TGTGCCAGCAGTTTCCTAAGGGGGGTTGGGGCCGCCTATGGCTACACCTTC
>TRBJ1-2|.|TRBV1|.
CTSSPQGMDYGYTF
TGCACCAGCAGCCCGCAGGGTATGGACTATGGCTACACCTTC
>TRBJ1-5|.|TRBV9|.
CASSVDGNRYQPQHF
TGTGCCAGCAGCGTAGATGGGAACCGTTATCAGCCCCAGCATTTT
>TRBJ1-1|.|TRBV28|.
CASGPEAFF
TGTGCCAGCGGCCCTGAAGCTTTCTTT
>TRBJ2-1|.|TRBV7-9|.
CASSLVNSVNEQFF
TGTGCCAGCAGCTTAGTTAACAGTGTCAATGAGCAGTTCTTC
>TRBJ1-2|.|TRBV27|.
CASSLSFMYGYTF
TGTGCCAGCAGTTTATCCTTCATGTATGGCTACACCTTC
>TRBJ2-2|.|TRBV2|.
CASSDLGSMTGTGELFF
TGTGCCAGCAGTGATTTAGGGAGCATGACAGGCACCGGGGAGCTGTTTTTT
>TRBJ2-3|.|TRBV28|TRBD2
CASSPGTSGRTDTQYF
TGTGCCAGCAGTCCCGGGACTAGCGGACGCACAGATACGCAGTATTTT
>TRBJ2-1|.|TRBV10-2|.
CASSESAPIGHNEQFF
TGCGCCAGCAGTGAGTCGGCCCCGATTGGCCACAATGAGCAGTTCTTC
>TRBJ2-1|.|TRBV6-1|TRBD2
CASSEPGLGRAVQFF
TGTGCCAGCAGTGAACCGGGACTAGGACGAGCGGTGCAGTTCTTC
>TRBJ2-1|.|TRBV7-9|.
CASSLQGLSGSYNEQFF
TGTGCCAGCAGCTTGCAAGGACTTTCGGGCTCCTACAATGAGCAGTTCTTC
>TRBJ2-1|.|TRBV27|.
CASSIGSYNEQFF
TGTGCCAGCAGTATAGGGTCCTACAATGAGCAGTTCTTC
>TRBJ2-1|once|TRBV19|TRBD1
CASSIPRDRGYEQFF
TGTGCCAGTAGTATCCCCCGGGACAGGGGCTATGAGCAGTTCTTC
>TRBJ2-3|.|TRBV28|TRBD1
CASSSQGGQGTDTQYF
TGTGCCAGCAGTTCCCAAGGGGGACAGGGAACAGATACGCAGTATTTT
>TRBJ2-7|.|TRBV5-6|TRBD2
CASSWGGYEQYF
TGTGCCAGCAGCTGGGGGGGATACGAGCAGTACTTC
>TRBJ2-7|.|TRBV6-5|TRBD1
CASRTGVNSYEQYF
TGTGCCAGCAGAACAGGGGTAAACTCCTACGAGCAGTACTTC
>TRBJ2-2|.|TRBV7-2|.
CASRNPGALTNPNTGELFF
TGTGCCAGCAGGAACCCCGGGGCCCTGACCAATCCGAACACCGGGGAGCTGTTTTTT
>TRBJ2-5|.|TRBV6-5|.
CASSVQLGQETQYF
TGTGCCAGCTCGGTTCAGTTAGGGCAAGAGACCCAGTACTTC